This is a list of T cell receptor beta chains from one sample in a study of blood T cells in healthy people across ages. One entry per CDR3 protein results from TCRdb running MiXCR on the 5' RACE reads. This sample has around 1.5 million distinct CDR3 sequences, with about 35% found just once. Sequenced material: blood. Every receptor here comes from a woman in her twenties or thirties in good health. The CDR3 runs from the conserved cysteine through the conserved F or W. The D gene is left open where the match is weak. The size of a clone is reported for some rows only, either as once, few or many, or as a class for expanded clones.

>.|.|TRBV27|TRBJ2-3
TGTGCCAGCACCTTTACCCCAGAATCCACAGATACGCAGTATTTT
CASTFTPESTDTQYF
>TRBD2|.|TRBV20-1|TRBJ2-1
TGCAGTGCTAGCTCCCTAATAGCGGGAGCCTACAATGAGCAGTTCTTC
CSASSLIAGAYNEQFF
>TRBD2|.|TRBV7-2|TRBJ2-5
TGTGCCAGCAGCTTATCAGCTGGGGAGGGGCAAGAGACCCAGTACTTC
CASSLSAGEGQETQYF
>TRBD1|few|TRBV20-1|TRBJ2-1
TGCAGTGCGTCCCCCGGGACAGAAGTATACAATGAGCAGTTCTTC
CSASPGTEVYNEQFF
>.|.|TRBV9|TRBJ2-3
TGTGCCAGCAGCGTAGCTATTGAGGGCACGCAGTATTTT
CASSVAIEGTQYF
>.|few|TRBV18|TRBJ2-1
TGTGCCAGCTCATCCTTAGCGGTCCTTACCTACAATGAGCAGTTCTTC
CASSSLAVLTYNEQFF
>.|few|TRBV29-1|TRBJ1-1
TGCAGCGTTGAAGATCGTCTGGCCCGGGGTGAAGCTTTCTTT
CSVEDRLARGEAFF
>.|many|TRBV6-5|TRBJ2-5
TGTGCCAGCAGTTACTCAGTTCGGGGACAAGAGACCCAGTACTTC
CASSYSVRGQETQYF
>.|few|TRBV5-6|TRBJ2-1
TGTGCCAGCAGCTTGTGGGGGAGGCCCTACAATGAGCAGTTCTTC
CASSLWGRPYNEQFF
>TRBD1|.|TRBV4-2|TRBJ2-5
TGTGCCAGCAGCCAGGGCCATCAGGGGGCTGGGGAGACCCAGTACTTC
CASSQGHQGAGETQYF
>.|few|TRBV2|TRBJ2-7
TGTGCCAGCAGCATACAGGGAAACGAGCAGTACTTC
CASSIQGNEQYF
>.|.|TRBV2|TRBJ1-2
TGTGCCAGCAAAGCGGACAGAGCTGGCTACACCTTC
CASKADRAGYTF
>TRBD2|.|TRBV5-4|TRBJ2-5
TGTGCCAGCAGCTTGGAGCTAGCGGGGGCCGAAGAGACCCAGTACTTC
CASSLELAGAEETQYF
>TRBD2|.|TRBV12-3/TRBV12-4|TRBJ2-1
TGTGCCAGCAATCTAGCGGGGGGGTACAATGAGCAGTTCTTC
CASNLAGGYNEQFF
>.|few|TRBV11-1|TRBJ2-1
TGTGCCAGCAGCCCAGGCGCCAATGAGCAGTTCTTC
CASSPGANEQFF
>.|.|TRBV4-1|TRBJ1-6
TGCGCCAGCAGCCCGAAGCAGTCAGATAATTCACCCCTCCACTTT
CASSPKQSDNSPLHF
>.|few|TRBV15|TRBJ2-1
TGTGCCACCGGAACGGGGGTACTGTACAATGAGCAGTTCTTC
CATGTGVLYNEQFF
>.|many|TRBV12-3/TRBV12-4|TRBJ2-7
TGTGCCAGCAGCTCTGGAGGTTATGACTCCTACGAGCAGTACTTC
CASSSGGYDSYEQYF
>TRBD2|.|TRBV27|TRBJ2-4
TGTGCCAGCAGTTCTTATATGGGGGGGGAAAACATTCAGTACTTC
CASSSYMGGENIQYF
>.|few|TRBV20-1|TRBJ1-2
TGCAGTTCCAAGGCGGTTGGGCTTGGCTACACCTTC
CSSKAVGLGYTF
>.|.|TRBV4-2|TRBJ2-1
TGTGCCAGCAGCGGACCTCGACAAGTTGAGCAGTTCTTC
CASSGPRQVEQFF
>.|.|TRBV7-9|TRBJ1-5
TGTGCCAGCAGCTTAGAAGGGGGAGGGCCCCAGCATTTT
CASSLEGGGPQHF
>.|few|TRBV4-2|TRBJ2-1
TGTGCCAGCAGCCAAGAACTAGTGCCCTACAATGAGCAGTTCTTC
CASSQELVPYNEQFF
>.|.|TRBV11-2|TRBJ2-7
TGTGCCAGCAGCCTCCGTGGAGGAGCTAGCTCCTACGAGCAGTACTTC
CASSLRGGASSYEQYF
>.|few|TRBV7-9|TRBJ2-7
TGTGCCAGCAGCTTAGAACTCCGCCCTGAGCAGTACTTC
CASSLELRPEQYF
>.|many|TRBV29-1|TRBJ2-5
TGCAGCGTTGGCGCGGACCACCGAGAGACCCAGTACTTC
CSVGADHRETQYF
>.|.|TRBV28|TRBJ1-5
TGTGCCAGCACCTCCCGTAGTCGCAATCAGCCCCAGCATTTT
CASTSRSRNQPQHF
>.|.|TRBV13|TRBJ2-1
TGTGCCAGCAGCTCAGACAGGGCGGGAAATGAGCAGTTCTTC
CASSSDRAGNEQFF
>.|few|TRBV20-1|TRBJ2-7
TGCAGTGCTGCTCCTAGGGGAGTTGGCTACGAGCAGTACTTC
CSAAPRGVGYEQYF
>.|few|TRBV29-1|TRBJ2-5
TGCAGCGTTGATATGGGGGGCTCGGAGACCCAGTACTTC
CSVDMGGSETQYF
>TRBD1|few|TRBV13|TRBJ2-7
TGTGCCAGCAGCTTATCTGGACAGGGCGCCTACAATGAGCAGTACTTC
CASSLSGQGAYNEQYF
>.|.|TRBV12-3/TRBV12-4|TRBJ2-5
TGTGCCAGCAGTTTCGAGGGGAGTGAGACCCAGTACTTC
CASSFEGSETQYF
>.|.|TRBV29-1|TRBJ2-7
TGCAGAGGGACACCTAGCGCCGAAACCTACGAGCAGTACTTC
CRGTPSAETYEQYF
>.|once|TRBV6-6|TRBJ2-5
TGTGCCAGCAGTTACCCCGGAAGGGGGGAGAGGGAGACCCAGTACTTC
CASSYPGRGERETQYF
>TRBD2|.|TRBV20-1|TRBJ2-7
TGCAGTGCTAGGGGACTAGCGGGAAACGAGCAGTACTTC
CSARGLAGNEQYF
>.|.|TRBV20-1|TRBJ1-4
TGCAGTGCTAGGGTCAATTTTTCCAAATCGCCTAATGAAAAACTGTTTTTT
CSARVNFSKSPNEKLFF
>.|.|TRBV5-1|TRBJ2-3
TGCGCCAGCGCCGACACCCCTAGCACAGATACGCAGTATTTT
CASADTPSTDTQYF
>.|.|TRBV6-6|TRBJ2-1
TGTGCCAGCAGTTACTCAGGGGACAAAAACTTGAGTCGGCAGTTCTTC
CASSYSGDKNLSRQFF
>TRBD1|.|TRBV19|TRBJ1-5
TGTGCCACGGCCCGGGACAGGGGCAATCAGCCCCAGCATTTT
CATARDRGNQPQHF
>TRBD1|.|TRBV28|TRBJ1-4
TGTGCCAGCAGGCCCTTCAGGACAGGTGAAAAACTGTTTTTT
CASRPFRTGEKLFF
>.|.|TRBV2|TRBJ2-2
TGTGCCAGCAGTGGGGCCGGGAGTACGGCCGGGGAGCTGTTTTTT
CASSGAGSTAGELFF
>.|.|TRBV5-6|TRBJ1-4
TGTGCCAGCAGCTTTGAAGGGAATAATGAAAAACTGTTTTTT
CASSFEGNNEKLFF
>.|.|TRBV27|TRBJ2-5
TGTGCGACCTACCAGGGGCAATTCCAAGAGACCCAGTACTTC
CATYQGQFQETQYF
>TRBD1|few|TRBV20-1|TRBJ2-7
TGCAGTGCTAGAGTGGACAGGGGGCTGCGTGAGCAGTACTTC
CSARVDRGLREQYF
>.|few|TRBV5-1|TRBJ1-6
TGCGCCAGCAGCTTAAAGCCCGAGCAGGCGCGATCACCCCTCCACTTT
CASSLKPEQARSPLHF
>.|.|TRBV6-2/TRBV6-3|TRBJ2-2
TGTGCCAGCAGTTACCTTTCAAGAGGAGGGGAGCTGTTTTTT
CASSYLSRGGELFF
>.|.|TRBV20-1|TRBJ2-1
TGCAGTGCTAGAGGTAGGACCTCCTATAGCTCCTACAATGAGCAGTTCTTC
CSARGRTSYSSYNEQFF
>.|.|TRBV10-3|TRBJ2-3
TGTGCCATAGCTACTAGTCGAAATACGCAGTATTTT
CAIATSRNTQYF
>.|few|TRBV6-5|TRBJ2-1
TGTGCCAGCAGTTACTCGACTGGTGAGCAGTTCTTC
CASSYSTGEQFF
>TRBD2|.|TRBV25-1|TRBJ2-1
TGTGCCAGCCAAACTAGCGGGAGGTACAATGAGCAGTTCTTC
CASQTSGRYNEQFF
>TRBD2|few|TRBV18|TRBJ2-7
TGTGCCAGCTCGCAAACTGCGACGGGAGGCTACGAGCAGTACTTC
CASSQTATGGYEQYF
>TRBD1|.|TRBV9|TRBJ2-5
TGTGCCAGCAGCGGTACTACAGGGGAAGAGACCCAGTACTTC
CASSGTTGEETQYF
>.|.|TRBV7-9|TRBJ1-2
TGTGCCAGCAGCAACTCGTCAGGGATATCCTCTAACTATGGCTACACCTTC
CASSNSSGISSNYGYTF